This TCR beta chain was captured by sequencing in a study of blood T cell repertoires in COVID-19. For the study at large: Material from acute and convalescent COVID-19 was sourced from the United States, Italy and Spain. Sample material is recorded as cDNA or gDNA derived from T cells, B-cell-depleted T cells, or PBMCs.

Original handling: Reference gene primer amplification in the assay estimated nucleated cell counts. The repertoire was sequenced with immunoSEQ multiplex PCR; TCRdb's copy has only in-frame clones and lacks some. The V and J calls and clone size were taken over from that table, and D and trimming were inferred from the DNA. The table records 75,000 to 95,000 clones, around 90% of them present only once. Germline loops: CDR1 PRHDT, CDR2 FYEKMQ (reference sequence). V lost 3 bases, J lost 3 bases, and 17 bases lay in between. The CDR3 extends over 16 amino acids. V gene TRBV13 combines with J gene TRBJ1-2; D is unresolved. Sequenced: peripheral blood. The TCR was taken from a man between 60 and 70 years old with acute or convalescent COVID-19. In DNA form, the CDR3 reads TGTGCCAGCAGCTTTGTCCGGGAGCGAAACGACTATGGCTACACCTTC. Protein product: CASSFVRERNDYGYTF. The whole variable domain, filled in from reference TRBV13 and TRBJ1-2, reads AAGVIQSPRHLIKEKRETATLKCYPIPRHDTVYWYQQGPGQDPQFLISFYEKMQSDKGSIPDRFSAQQFSDYHSELNMSSLELGDSALYFCASSFVRERNDYGYTFGSGTRLTVV.